This is a list of T cell receptor beta chains from one sample in a study of beta chain features in type 1 diabetes. TCRdb's table, derived via immunoSEQ multiplex PCR, lists solely in-frame clones and lacks some. The sample lists 300,000 to 400,000 clones; roughly 13% were seen once. The sample was naive CD4+ T cells from blood. The source is a woman in her late teens or twenties with type 1 diabetes. The CDR3 runs from the conserved cysteine through the conserved F or W. The D gene is left open where the match is weak. Size is omitted from some rows. Given values are once, few, many or a class for expanded clones.

CDR3aa: CASTRLADPIDEQFF; CDR3nt: TGTGCCAGCACGAGGCTAGCGGACCCTATCGATGAGCAGTTCTTC; v_gene: TRBV27; j_gene: TRBJ2-1; abundance: -; d_gene: TRBD2
CDR3aa: CATSRDRAGVSEAFF; CDR3nt: TGTGCCACCAGCAGAGACAGGGCAGGGGTGTCTGAAGCTTTCTTT; v_gene: TRBV15; j_gene: TRBJ1-1; abundance: -; d_gene: -
CDR3aa: CASRTSGSTDTQYF; CDR3nt: TGTGCCAGCAGGACTAGCGGGAGCACAGATACGCAGTATTTT; v_gene: TRBV27; j_gene: TRBJ2-3; abundance: few; d_gene: TRBD2
CDR3aa: CASSYLAGGPETQYF; CDR3nt: TGCGCCAGCAGCTACCTAGCGGGAGGGCCAGAGACCCAGTACTTC; v_gene: TRBV5-1; j_gene: TRBJ2-5; abundance: few; d_gene: TRBD2
CDR3aa: CASSLGTGGLYEQYF; CDR3nt: TGTGCCAGCTCACTCGGGACAGGGGGCTTATACGAGCAGTACTTC; v_gene: TRBV18; j_gene: TRBJ2-7; abundance: few; d_gene: TRBD1
CDR3aa: CASSVVGGWNEQFF; CDR3nt: TGTGCCAGCAGCGTAGTTGGGGGGTGGAATGAGCAGTTCTTC; v_gene: TRBV9; j_gene: TRBJ2-1; abundance: few; d_gene: -
CDR3aa: CASSSVRRTREETQYF; CDR3nt: TGTGCCAGCAGCTCCGTACGGAGGACTAGGGAAGAGACCCAGTACTTC; v_gene: TRBV7-2; j_gene: TRBJ2-5; abundance: -; d_gene: TRBD2
CDR3aa: CASSWRLSTDTQYF; CDR3nt: TGTGCCAGCTCCTGGCGACTTAGCACAGATACGCAGTATTTT; v_gene: TRBV2; j_gene: TRBJ2-3; abundance: few; d_gene: -
CDR3aa: CASSPTSLSYNEQFF; CDR3nt: TGTGCCAGCAGCCCCACTAGTTTATCCTACAATGAGCAGTTCTTC; v_gene: TRBV7-2; j_gene: TRBJ2-1; abundance: few; d_gene: -
CDR3aa: CATSWAGDRDTQYF; CDR3nt: TGTGCCACCAGCTGGGCGGGGGATAGAGATACGCAGTATTTT; v_gene: TRBV15; j_gene: TRBJ2-3; abundance: -; d_gene: TRBD2
CDR3aa: CASSEGLAGTGELFF; CDR3nt: TGTGCCAGCAGTGAAGGACTAGCGGGGACCGGGGAGCTGTTTTTT; v_gene: TRBV2; j_gene: TRBJ2-2; abundance: -; d_gene: TRBD2
CDR3aa: CASSVVPGLYNEQFF; CDR3nt: TGTGCCAGCAGCGTAGTCCCGGGACTCTACAATGAGCAGTTCTTC; v_gene: TRBV9; j_gene: TRBJ2-1; abundance: -; d_gene: -
CDR3aa: CASSLSTSEDTQYF; CDR3nt: TGTGCCAGCAGTTTATCTACTAGCGAAGATACGCAGTATTTT; v_gene: TRBV27; j_gene: TRBJ2-3; abundance: -; d_gene: TRBD2
CDR3aa: CASSQERQGTAGYTF; CDR3nt: TGCGCCAGCAGCCAAGAACGTCAGGGGACGGCGGGCTACACCTTC; v_gene: TRBV4-3; j_gene: TRBJ1-2; abundance: -; d_gene: -
CDR3aa: CASSSRQGVIETQYF; CDR3nt: TGTGCCAGCAGCTCCCGACAGGGTGTTATCGAGACCCAGTACTTC; v_gene: TRBV7-2; j_gene: TRBJ2-5; abundance: -; d_gene: TRBD1
CDR3aa: CASSFAGGGTDTQYF; CDR3nt: TGTGCCAGCAGCTTTGCGGGAGGAGGGACAGATACGCAGTATTTT; v_gene: TRBV7-2; j_gene: TRBJ2-3; abundance: -; d_gene: TRBD2
CDR3aa: CASRLFGQGASEQYF; CDR3nt: TGTGCCAGCAGGCTTTTCGGACAGGGGGCAAGCGAGCAGTACTTC; v_gene: TRBV2; j_gene: TRBJ2-7; abundance: -; d_gene: TRBD1
CDR3aa: CASSKVISGSDIAKNIQYF; CDR3nt: TGTGCCAGCAGCAAAGTGATAAGCGGCTCCGATATAGCCAAAAACATTCAGTACTTC; v_gene: TRBV21-1; j_gene: TRBJ2-4; abundance: few; d_gene: -
CDR3aa: CASSYGNIGEQYF; CDR3nt: TGTGCCAGCAGCTACGGGAACATCGGTGAGCAGTACTTC; v_gene: TRBV7-9; j_gene: TRBJ2-7; abundance: -; d_gene: -